This T cell receptor (beta chain) derives from a study of cytomegalovirus exposure and HLA in healthy donors. The primer mix had 60 Vbeta and 13 Jbeta primers. Using immunoSEQ multiplex PCR, the repertoire was profiled, and TCRdb retains in-frame clones only, with some absent. The table includes 120,000 to 150,000 clones, around 9.6% detected once. Concerning this clone itself: Antigen: not known. This specimen includes other DNA sequences encoding the same CDR3.

V was trimmed by 4 bases and J by 4 bases, leaving 8 bases between them. CDR1 and CDR2 from the germline V gene are SQVTM and ANQGSEA. CDR3 length: 12 amino acids. Findings and limits, study-wide: Immune exposure information comprised only CMV serostatus. Indistinguishable V segments such as TRBV6-2 and TRBV6-3 were excluded.

Sequencing was carried out using PBMCs. The rearrangement uses TRBV29-1 and TRBJ2-1; D is unresolved. The sequence was collected from a male donor in good health and CMV-seronegative. The CDR3, as DNA: TGCAGCGTTGTTCAGTCTTACAATGAGCAGTTCTTC. It is translated as CSVVQSYNEQFF.